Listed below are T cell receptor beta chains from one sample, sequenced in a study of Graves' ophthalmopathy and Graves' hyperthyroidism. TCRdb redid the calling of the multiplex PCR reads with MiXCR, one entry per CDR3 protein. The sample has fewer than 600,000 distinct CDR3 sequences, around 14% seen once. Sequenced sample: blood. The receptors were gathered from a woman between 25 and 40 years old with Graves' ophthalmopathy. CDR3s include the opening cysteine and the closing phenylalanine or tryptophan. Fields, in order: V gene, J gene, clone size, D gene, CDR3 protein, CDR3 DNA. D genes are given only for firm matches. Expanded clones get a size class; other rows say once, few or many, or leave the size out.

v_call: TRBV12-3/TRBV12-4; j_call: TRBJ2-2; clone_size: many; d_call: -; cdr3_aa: CAIPVGGELFF; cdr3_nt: TGTGCCATCCCGGTTGGAGGGGAGCTGTTTTTT
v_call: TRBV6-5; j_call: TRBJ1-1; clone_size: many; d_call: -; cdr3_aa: CASSSHTKGETEAFF; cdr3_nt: TGTGCCAGCAGTTCCCACACTAAGGGAGAGACTGAAGCTTTCTTT
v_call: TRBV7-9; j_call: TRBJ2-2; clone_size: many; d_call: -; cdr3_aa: CASSLEKSTGELFF; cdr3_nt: TGTGCCAGCAGCTTAGAGAAGTCCACCGGGGAGCTGTTTTTT
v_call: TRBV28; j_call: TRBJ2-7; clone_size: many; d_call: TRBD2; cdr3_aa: CASQMGLAGFEQYF; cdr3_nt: TGTGCCAGCCAGATGGGACTAGCGGGATTCGAGCAGTACTTC
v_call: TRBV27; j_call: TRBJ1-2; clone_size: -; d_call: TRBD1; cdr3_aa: CASSQEQTGDWGYTF; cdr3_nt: TGTGCCAGCAGTCAAGAACAGACAGGGGACTGGGGCTACACCTTC
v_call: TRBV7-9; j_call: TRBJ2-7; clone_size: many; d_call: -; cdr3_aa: CASAIRVETYEQYF; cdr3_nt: TGTGCCAGCGCAATCCGGGTTGAAACCTACGAGCAGTACTTC
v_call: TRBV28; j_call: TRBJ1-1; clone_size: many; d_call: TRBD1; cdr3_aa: CASHTGGRFEAFF; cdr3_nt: TGTGCCAGCCATACAGGGGGCAGGTTTGAAGCTTTCTTT
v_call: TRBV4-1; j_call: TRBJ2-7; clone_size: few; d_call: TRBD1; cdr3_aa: CASSQDRQSGGSSYEQYF; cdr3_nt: TGCGCCAGCAGCCAAGACCGCCAATCAGGGGGTAGTTCGTACGAGCAGTACTTC
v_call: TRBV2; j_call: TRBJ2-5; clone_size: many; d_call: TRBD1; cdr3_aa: CASSGGDSLQETQYF; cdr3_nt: TGTGCCAGCAGTGGAGGGGACAGCCTCCAAGAGACCCAGTACTTC
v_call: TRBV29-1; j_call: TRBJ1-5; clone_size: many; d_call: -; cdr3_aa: CSVDEGQNQPQHF; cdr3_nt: TGCAGCGTTGATGAAGGGCAGAATCAGCCCCAGCATTTT
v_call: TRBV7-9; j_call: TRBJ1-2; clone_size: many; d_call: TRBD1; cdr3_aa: CASSRARQGGGYTF; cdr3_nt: TGTGCCAGCAGCCGGGCCCGACAGGGTGGCGGCTACACCTTC
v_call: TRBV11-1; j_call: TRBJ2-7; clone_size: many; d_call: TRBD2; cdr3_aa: CASSSIFTGGRDEQYF; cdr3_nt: TGTGCCAGCAGCTCCATTTTTACGGGAGGGCGAGACGAGCAGTACTTC
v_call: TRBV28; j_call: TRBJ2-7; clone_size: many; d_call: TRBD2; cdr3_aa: CASSLLAGAVGEQYF; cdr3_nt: TGTGCCAGCAGTTTACTAGCGGGAGCAGTCGGCGAGCAGTACTTC
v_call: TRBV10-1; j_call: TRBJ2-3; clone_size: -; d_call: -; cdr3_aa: CASSGRTGLDTQYF; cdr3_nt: TGCGCCAGCAGTGGCCGAACAGGGTTAGATACGCAGTATTTT
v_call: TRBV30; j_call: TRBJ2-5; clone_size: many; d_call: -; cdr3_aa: CAWSGAEAGTQYF; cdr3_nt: TGTGCCTGGAGTGGGGCGGAGGCGGGGACCCAGTACTTC
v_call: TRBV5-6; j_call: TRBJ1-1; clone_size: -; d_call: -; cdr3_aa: CASSSVGAVAEAFF; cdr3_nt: TGTGCCAGCAGCTCCGTGGGGGCAGTCGCTGAAGCTTTCTTT
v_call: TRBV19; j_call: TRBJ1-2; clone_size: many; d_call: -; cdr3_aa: CASSMGSGASYGYTF; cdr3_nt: TGTGCCAGTAGTATGGGTTCTGGCGCTTCTTATGGCTACACCTTC
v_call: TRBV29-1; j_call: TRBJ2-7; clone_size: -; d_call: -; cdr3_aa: CSVETGSQSSYEQYF; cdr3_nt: TGCAGCGTTGAAACAGGGTCCCAGAGCTCCTACGAGCAGTACTTC
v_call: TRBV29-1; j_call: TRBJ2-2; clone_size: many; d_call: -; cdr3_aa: CSVAAETNTGELFF; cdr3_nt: TGCAGCGTTGCGGCGGAAACGAACACCGGGGAGCTGTTTTTT
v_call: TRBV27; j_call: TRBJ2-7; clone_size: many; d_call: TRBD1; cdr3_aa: CASSLSGTGSSYEQYF; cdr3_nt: TGTGCCAGCAGTTTATCAGGGACAGGGAGCTCCTACGAGCAGTACTTC
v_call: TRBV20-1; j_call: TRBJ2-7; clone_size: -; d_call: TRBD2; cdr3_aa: CSARDRYLASGGGEQYF; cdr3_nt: TGCAGTGCTAGAGATCGATATTTGGCTAGCGGGGGTGGCGAGCAGTACTTC
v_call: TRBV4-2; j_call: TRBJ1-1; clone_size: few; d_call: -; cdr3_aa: CASSRRYPRGSFGQAFF; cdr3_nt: TGTGCCAGCAGCCGGAGATACCCTCGGGGATCTTTTGGACAAGCTTTCTTT
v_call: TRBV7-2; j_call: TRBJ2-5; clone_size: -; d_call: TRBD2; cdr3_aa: CASPARTSGAQETQYF; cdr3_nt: TGTGCCAGCCCAGCCCGGACTAGCGGGGCCCAAGAGACCCAGTACTTC
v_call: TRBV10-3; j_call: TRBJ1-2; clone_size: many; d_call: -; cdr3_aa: CAISMDGNYGYTF; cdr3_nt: TGTGCCATCAGCATGGACGGAAACTATGGCTACACCTTC
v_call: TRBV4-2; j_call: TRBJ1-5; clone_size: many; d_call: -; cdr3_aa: CASSQESGYSNQPQHF; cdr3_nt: TGTGCCAGCAGCCAAGAGTCGGGGTATAGCAATCAGCCCCAGCATTTT
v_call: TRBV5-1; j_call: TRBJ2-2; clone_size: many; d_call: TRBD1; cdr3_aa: CASRGQSNTGELFF; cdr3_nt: TGCGCCAGCAGGGGACAGTCGAACACCGGGGAGCTGTTTTTT
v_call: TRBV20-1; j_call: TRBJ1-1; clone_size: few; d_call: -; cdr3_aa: CSAKRFENTEAFF; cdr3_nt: TGCAGTGCTAAGCGTTTTGAGAACACTGAAGCTTTCTTT
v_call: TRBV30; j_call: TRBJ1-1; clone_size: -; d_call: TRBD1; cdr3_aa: CAWSRGRRDTEAFF; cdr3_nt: TGTGCCTGGAGTAGGGGGCGCCGGGACACTGAAGCTTTCTTT
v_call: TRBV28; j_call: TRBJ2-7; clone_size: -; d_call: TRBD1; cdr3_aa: CASRPTGGYHEQYF; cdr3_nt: TGTGCCAGCAGACCCACAGGGGGCTACCACGAGCAGTACTTC
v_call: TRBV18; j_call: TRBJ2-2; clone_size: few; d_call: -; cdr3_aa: CASSTSTNTGELFF; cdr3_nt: TGTGCCAGCTCAACCTCCACGAACACCGGGGAGCTGTTTTTT
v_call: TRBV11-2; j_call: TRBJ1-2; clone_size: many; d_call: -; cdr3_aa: CASSLTDGGYTF; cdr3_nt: TGTGCCAGCAGCTTGACGGACGGTGGCTACACCTTC
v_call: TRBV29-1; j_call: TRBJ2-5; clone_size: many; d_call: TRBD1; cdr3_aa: CSADGTAPQETQYF; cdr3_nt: TGCAGCGCTGACGGGACAGCTCCACAAGAGACCCAGTACTTC
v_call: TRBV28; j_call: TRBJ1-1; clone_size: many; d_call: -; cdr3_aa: CASSSQGYPNTEAFF; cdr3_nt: TGTGCCAGCAGTTCGCAGGGATATCCGAACACTGAAGCTTTCTTT
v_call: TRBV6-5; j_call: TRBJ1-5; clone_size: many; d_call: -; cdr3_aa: CASSGHPLSQPQHF; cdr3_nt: TGTGCCAGCAGCGGACACCCCTTAAGTCAGCCCCAGCATTTT
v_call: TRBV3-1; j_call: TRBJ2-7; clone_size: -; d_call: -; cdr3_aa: CASSQRPGTRSSYEQYF; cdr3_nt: TGTGCCAGCAGCCAAAGGCCCGGGACCCGGAGCTCCTACGAGCAGTACTTC
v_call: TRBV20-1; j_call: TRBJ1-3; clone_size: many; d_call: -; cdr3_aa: CSAKGTTQGTIYF; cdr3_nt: TGCAGTGCTAAGGGCACTACCCAGGGCACCATATATTTT
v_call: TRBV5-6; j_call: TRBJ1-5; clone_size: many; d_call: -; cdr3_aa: CASSLGAGVRGNQPQHF; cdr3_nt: TGTGCCAGCAGCTTGGGTGCAGGGGTGAGGGGCAATCAGCCCCAGCATTTT
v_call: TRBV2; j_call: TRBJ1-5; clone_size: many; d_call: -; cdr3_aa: CASRGDRFSNQPQHF; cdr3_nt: TGTGCCAGCAGAGGTGACAGATTTAGCAATCAGCCCCAGCATTTT
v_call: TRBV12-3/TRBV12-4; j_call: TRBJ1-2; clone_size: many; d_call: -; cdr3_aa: CASSLYRRPSYGYTF; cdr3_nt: TGTGCCAGCAGTTTGTACAGGCGGCCTTCCTATGGCTACACCTTC
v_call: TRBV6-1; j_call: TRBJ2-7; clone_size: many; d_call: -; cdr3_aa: CASSEGLAVYEQYF; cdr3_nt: TGTGCCAGCAGTGAAGGGCTAGCAGTCTACGAGCAGTACTTC
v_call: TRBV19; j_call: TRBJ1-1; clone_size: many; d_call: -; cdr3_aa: CASFMVGARAFF; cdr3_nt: TGTGCCAGTTTTATGGTAGGAGCCCGAGCTTTCTTT